This passage covers 30 T cell receptor beta chains from one sample sequenced in a study of blood T cell repertoires in COVID-19. Sequencing used immunoSEQ multiplex PCR; TCRdb keeps in-frame clones, though not all of them. There are 200,000 to 300,000 clones in the sample; nearly 95% occur only once, and 0.83% lies in the top ten. The sample taken for sequencing was peripheral blood. The receptors shown here come from a man younger than 45 with COVID-19, enrolled during active disease.

The chain couples TRBV14 to TRBJ1-6, with D perhaps matching TRBD1 (6 bases). Trimming took 5 bases from V and 0 from J, leaving 14 bases between them. The germline CDR1 and CDR2 sequences are SGHDN and FVKESK. This CDR3 has 17 residues. Here the CDR3 DNA reads TGTGCCAGCAGCGCCCAGGCGGACAGCTCCTATAATTCACCCCTCCACTTT. This sequence encodes CASSAQADSSYNSPLHF.

The chain has TRBV5-4 and TRBJ2-4; 10 nucleotides line up with TRBD1. CDR1 is SGHNT, CDR2 YYREEE, per germline (reference sequence). Trimming at V came to 5 bases and at J to 7 bases, leaving 6 bases not matched to a gene. This CDR3 has 14 amino acids. In DNA, the CDR3 is TGTGCCAGCAGTCCGGGACAGGGGCTTAACATTCAGTACTTC. Translation: CASSPGQGLNIQYF.

This rearrangement joins TRBV12-5 to TRBJ1-1, with D uncertain. Trimming took 1 base from V and 4 from J, leaving 7 bases between them. Germline-derived CDR1 and CDR2 are LGHNT and FRNRAP. This CDR3 is built from 13 residues. The CDR3 DNA is TGTGCTAGTGGTTTGGGAGTAGTCACTGAAGCTTTCTTT. Translation: CASGLGVVTEAFF.

This chain connects TRBV30 to TRBJ2-7; 8 bases map to TRBD1. Germline V gene sequence: CDR1 GTSNPN, CDR2 SVGIG (reference sequence). CDR3 size: 13 residues. Trimming took 3 bases from V and 4 from J; bases not matched to a gene: 5. CDR3 coding DNA: TGTGCCTGGAGAAATACAGGGGGGTACGAGCAGTACTTC. Protein sequence: CAWRNTGGYEQYF.

This chain connects TRBV18 to TRBJ2-6; 8 bases match TRBD1. Trimming took 5 bases from V and 1 from J; bases not matched to a gene: 10. The length of the CDR3 is 18 residues. Germline V gene data show CDR1 as KGHSH and CDR2 as LQKENI. This CDR3 is CASSSLRTGTSGANVLTF. The CDR3 DNA sequence: TGTGCCAGCTCATCTCTGCGGACAGGGACTTCTGGGGCCAACGTCCTGACTTTC.

The gene calls are TRBV6-1 and TRBJ1-2; TRBD1 might be the D (5 bases). This CDR3 comprises 16 residues. CDR1 MNHNS and CDR2 SASEGT come from the germline V gene. The V end was cut by 2 bases, the J end by 6 bases, with 19 bases between. The DNA of the CDR3 is TGTGCCAGCAGTGAATGGGGGGTGCGGGTGGCCAATGGCTACACCTTC. Its protein is CASSEWGVRVANGYTF.

The chain combines TRBV2 with TRBJ1-5; D gene unclear. The CDR3 has 14 amino acids. The germline gives CDR1 SNHLY, CDR2 FYNNEI. The V gene lost 4 bases and the J gene lost 0 bases, with 7 bases spanning the gap. The CDR3 is CASSGPYSNQPQHF. As DNA, the CDR3 is TGTGCCAGCAGTGGGCCGTATAGCAATCAGCCCCAGCATTTT.

V is TRBV9 and J is TRBJ1-5; perhaps TRBD1 as D (5 bases). Germline CDR1 reads SGDLS; CDR2 reads YYNGEE. Trimming left V 1 base short and J 3 bases short, with 11 bases between. The CDR3 contains 15 residues. Here the CDR3 reads CASSVLGGVNQPQHF. The CDR3 DNA reads as TGTGCCAGCAGCGTATTGGGAGGGGTCAATCAGCCCCAGCATTTT.

V and J are TRBV4-1 and TRBJ1-4, with a possible D match to TRBD1 (5 bases). CDR1 is MGHRA, CDR2 YSYEKL, per germline. This CDR3 is built from 18 residues. Trimming cost V 4 bases and J 0 bases, with 18 bases left between them. Here the CDR3 DNA reads TGCGCCAGCAGCCCGGGACGGGGACTATCTCCAACTAATGAAAAACTGTTTTTT. Protein sequence: CASSPGRGLSPTNEKLFF.

The rearrangement uses TRBV4-2 and TRBJ1-5; D ambiguous. The length of the CDR3 is 15 residues. Germline V lookup: CDR1 LGHNA, CDR2 YNFKEQ. V dropped 0 bases and J dropped 0 bases, with 6 bases sitting between them. CDR3: CASSQETNSNQPQHF. CDR3 DNA: TGTGCCAGCAGCCAAGAGACAAATAGCAATCAGCCCCAGCATTTT.

The gene calls are TRBV5-1 and TRBJ1-1; D gene ambiguous. The CDR3 contains 13 residues. Germline V lookup: CDR1 SGHRS, CDR2 YFSETQ. Trimming shortened V by 4 bases and J by 0 bases, and 7 bases separated the two germline ends. The CDR3 bases are TGCGCCAGCAGCCACGGGATGAACACTGAAGCTTTCTTT. Its translation is CASSHGMNTEAFF.

V is TRBV5-1 and J is TRBJ1-2, with D unresolved. Germline CDR1 and CDR2: SGHRS and YFSETQ. With 3 bases removed from V and 2 bases from J, the gap between germline ends came to 8 bases. This CDR3 has 13 residues. The DNA of the CDR3 is TGCGCCAGCAGCTATGACACCAACTATGGCTACACCTTC. It encodes CASSYDTNYGYTF.

This chain joins TRBV19 and TRBJ1-4, with TRBD1 matching over 8 bases. The V gene end was trimmed by 0 bases and the J gene end by 10 bases; junction bases not matched to a gene: 10. Germline V lookup: CDR1 LNHDA, CDR2 SQIVND (reference sequence). This CDR3 is 16 amino acids long. This chain's CDR3 is CASSIEPTGDIGKLFF. Written as DNA, the CDR3 is TGTGCCAGTAGTATAGAACCGACAGGGGATATCGGAAAACTGTTTTTT. The whole variable domain, remainder taken from reference TRBV19 and TRBJ1-4, is DGGITQSPKYLFRKEGQNVTLSCEQNLNHDAMYWYRQDPGQGLRLIYYSQIVNDFQKGDIAEGYSVSREKKESFPLTVTSAQKNPTAFYLCASSIEPTGDIGKLFFGSGTQLSVL.

The V call is TRBV4-1, the J call TRBJ1-1; TRBD1 aligns across 8 bases. Trimming at V came to 1 base and at J to 6 bases, leaving 4 bases not matched to a gene. Germline V gene sequence: CDR1 MGHRA, CDR2 YSYEKL. CDR3 length: 14 amino acids. In DNA, the CDR3 is TGCGCCAGCAGCCAAGGGACAGGGTTCGCTGAAGCTTTCTTT. It encodes CASSQGTGFAEAFF.

The chain joins TRBV12-3 or TRBV12-4 to TRBJ2-7; TRBD1 aligns across 7 bases. Losses at the gene ends were 1 base for V and 3 bases for J; bases not matched to a gene: 0. The CDR3 covers 13 residues. Here the CDR3 reads CASSLGDSYEQYF. The DNA of the CDR3 is TGTGCCAGCAGTTTAGGGGACAGCTACGAGCAGTACTTC.

The gene calls are TRBV6-6 and TRBJ1-1; D gene ambiguous. Trimming shortened V by 0 bases and J by 8 bases, and 10 bases separated the two germline ends. CDR1 is MNHNY, CDR2 SVGAGI, per germline (reference sequence). The CDR3 is made up of 13 amino acids. CDR3 nucleotides: TGTGCCAGCAGTTACTCAGAGGGATACGAAGCTTTCTTT. This translates into CASSYSEGYEAFF.

This clone appeared a single time. V usage is TRBV5-5 and J usage is TRBJ2-5; the D gene is possibly TRBD1 (6 bases). Germline V gives CDR1 SGHKS, CDR2 YYEKEE (reference sequence). Trimming shortened V by 0 bases and J by 3 bases, and 9 bases separated the two germline ends. This CDR3 region has 14 residues. The DNA of the CDR3 is TGTGCCAGCAGCTTGGTAGAGGGGGAAGAGACCCAGTACTTC. Translating gives CASSLVEGEETQYF.

V is TRBV5-5 and J is TRBJ1-6, with a tentative D call TRBD1 (6 bases). This CDR3 has 12 amino acids. V was trimmed by 4 bases and J by 10 bases, leaving 9 bases between them. Per the germline V gene, CDR1 is SGHKS and CDR2 is YYEKEE (reference sequence). The CDR3 nucleotides read TGTGCCAGCAGCCAGGGGATGTCACCCCTCCACTTT. This sequence encodes CASSQGMSPLHF.

CDR3 coding DNA: TGTGCCAGCTCTCGGCTGTTCGTTGGGGCGCGGGGGCAGCCCCAGCATTTT. It encodes CASSRLFVGARGQPQHF. The chain employs TRBV27 and TRBJ1-5, with TRBD1 as a possible D gene (5 bases). Trimming pared 8 bases from V and 7 bases from J, leaving 27 bases between. This CDR3 is 17 amino acids long. CDR1 is MNHEY, CDR2 SMNVEV, per germline (reference sequence).

This chain uses TRBV2 with TRBJ1-2, with 9 nucleotides matching TRBD1. J lost 3 bases, V lost 8 bases, and 4 bases had no gene match. This CDR3 region has 13 residues. CDR1 SNHLY and CDR2 FYNNEI come from the germline V gene. CDR3 coding DNA: TGTGCCAGCGGCCGACAGGGGGACTATGGCTACACCTTC. Translating it yields CASGRQGDYGYTF.

This clone was seen a few times. The genes are TRBV6-2 or TRBV6-3 and TRBJ1-2, with TRBD1 matching 10 bases. CDR1 MNHEY and CDR2 SVGEGT come from the germline V gene. V lost 3 bases to trimming and J lost 4 bases; unmatched junction nucleotides: 5. CDR3 length: 15 residues. The CDR3 sequence is CASSYPGQGGYGYTF. CDR3 nucleotide sequence: TGTGCCAGCAGTTATCCCGGACAGGGGGGCTATGGCTACACCTTC.

The chain combines TRBV6-5 with TRBJ2-1, with TRBD1 as a possible D gene (5 bases). Germline V gene sequence: CDR1 MNHEY, CDR2 SVGAGI. The length of the CDR3 is 15 residues. V lost 4 bases and J lost 6, with 16 bases in between. CDR3 in DNA: TGTGCCAGCAGTTCCACGACAGATGCTTCCAATGAGCAGTTCTTC. Its protein is CASSSTTDASNEQFF.

Here the CDR3 reads CASSGTGTANYGYTF. In DNA, the CDR3 is TGTGCCAGCAGCGGTACCGGGACAGCTAACTATGGCTACACCTTC. J is TRBJ1-2 and V is TRBV3-1 (or the pseudogene TRBV3-2), with 7 nucleotides matching TRBD1. With V trimmed by 5 bases and J by 0 bases, 6 bases remained unmatched. This CDR3 is built from 15 residues. Germline V gene lookup returns CDR1 LGHDT and CDR2 YNNKEL (reference sequence).

The chain joins TRBV5-5 to TRBJ1-5; the D is unclear. Germline CDR1 reads SGHKS; CDR2 reads YYEKEE (reference sequence). With 1 base removed from V and 7 bases from J, the gap between germline ends came to 15 bases. This CDR3 has 15 residues. The CDR3 loop reads CASSLSPSLSQPQHF. The CDR3 DNA follows: TGTGCCAGCAGCTTGTCCCCATCTCTATCGCAGCCCCAGCATTTT.

The rearrangement uses TRBV6-5 and TRBJ2-1; D not certain. From germline, CDR1 is MNHEY and CDR2 SVGAGI. The CDR3 loop spans 16 amino acids. Trimming removed 4 bases from V and 5 bases from J, with 18 bases in between. The DNA of the CDR3 is TGTGCCAGCAGTTCTACCCCCCGGGTCCAAAACAATGAGCAGTTCTTC. Residues: CASSSTPRVQNNEQFF.

In this sample, this clone turned up once. The chain joins TRBV6-5 to TRBJ2-5; no definite D call. Trimming removed 8 bases at V and 1 base at J, with 11 bases between. Germline assignment: CDR1 MNHEY and CDR2 SVGAGI. This CDR3 region has 13 residues. The CDR3 loop is CASSHSGQETQYF. The CDR3 DNA reads TGTGCCAGCTCTCATTCGGGCCAAGAGACCCAGTACTTC.

This rearrangement joins TRBV10-3 to TRBJ1-1; no reliable D call. V lost 3 bases and J lost 1, with 15 bases in between. Germline values: CDR1 ENHRY, CDR2 SYGVKD. The CDR3 is 16 amino acids. The CDR3 region is CAISEGRSDSNTEAFF. CDR3 sequence (DNA): TGTGCCATCAGTGAAGGTAGGTCCGACTCGAACACTGAAGCTTTCTTT.

The chain recombines TRBV2 with TRBJ1-1; a weak D match, TRBD1 (6 bases). V lost 5 bases to trimming and J lost 5 bases, with 21 bases between them. Per germline, CDR1 SNHLY and CDR2 FYNNEI. The CDR3 covers 16 residues. In DNA form, the CDR3 reads TGTGCCAGCAGTAGCTTGCCCGTAGGGCAGGGGACTGAAGCTTTCTTT. This codes for CASSSLPVGQGTEAFF.

This chain joins TRBV3-1 (or the pseudogene TRBV3-2) and TRBJ1-1; D uncertain. CDR3 length: 15 amino acids. V shed 4 bases and J shed 2 bases, with 14 bases lying between them. Germline CDR1 LGHDT, CDR2 YNNKEL (reference sequence). CDR3 nucleotides: TGTGCCAGCAGCCCCGGGGAGGGAGGAAACACTGAAGCTTTCTTT. Translation gives CASSPGEGGNTEAFF.

V and J are TRBV19 and TRBJ1-5; D is uncertain. The length of the CDR3 is 13 residues. Germline V CDR1 and CDR2: LNHDA, SQIVND (reference sequence). Trimming stripped 1 base from V and 7 bases from J, with 8 bases between. The CDR3: CASSIAREQPQHF. CDR3 nucleotide sequence: TGTGCCAGTAGTATAGCACGGGAACAGCCCCAGCATTTT.